The 23 T cell receptor beta chains below were found in one sample sequenced in a study of blood T cell repertoires in COVID-19. Libraries were prepared by immunoSEQ multiplex PCR; TCRdb keeps only in-frame clonotypes and omits some of them. In the table there are about 59,000 clones, roughly 89% of which are singletons. The sequencing input was peripheral blood. The receptors here all came from a human donor in a cohort sampled during active COVID-19.

This chain links TRBV4-2 with TRBJ2-1; D may be TRBD1 (5 bases). Germline loops: CDR1 LGHNA, CDR2 YNFKEQ. V lost 3 bases and J lost 10, with 10 bases in between. This CDR3 is 12 amino acids long. CDR3 nucleotide sequence: TGTGCCAGCAGCCACAGGGCCCCCGAGCAGTTCTTC. Translated: CASSHRAPEQFF.

This chain connects TRBV7-3 to TRBJ2-3; D may be TRBD2 (5 bases). V was pared by 5 bases and J by 2 bases, with 14 bases between. This CDR3 has 15 residues. Germline values: CDR1 SGHTA, CDR2 FQGTGA. The CDR3 is CASSHGVRATDTQYF. CDR3 nucleotides: TGTGCCAGCAGCCACGGGGTCCGGGCCACAGATACGCAGTATTTT.

The chain couples TRBV27 to TRBJ2-5; TRBD1 aligns across 9 bases. The ends lost 5 bases at V and 0 bases at J; junction bases unmatched: 7. Germline V gives CDR1 MNHEY, CDR2 SMNVEV (reference sequence). The CDR3 has 16 amino acids. The CDR3 reads CASSPGQGLNQETQYF. Here the CDR3 DNA reads TGTGCCAGCAGTCCGGGACAGGGACTGAACCAAGAGACCCAGTACTTC.

The chain recombines TRBV28 with TRBJ2-6; the D gene is possibly TRBD2 (6 bases). The CDR3 is 17 residues long. CDR1 is MDHEN, CDR2 SYDVKM, per germline. Trimming took off 3 bases at V and 1 base at J, with 13 bases between the two ends. CDR3 sequence: CASSFGGLGSGANVLTF. The CDR3 DNA is TGTGCCAGCAGTTTCGGAGGGCTCGGGTCTGGGGCCAACGTCCTGACTTTC. The full variable domain, in which reference TRBV28 and TRBJ2-6 provide the parts outside the CDR3, is DVKVTQSSRYLVKRTGEKVFLECVQDMDHENMFWYRQDPGLGLRLIYFSYDVKMKEKGDIPEGYSVSREKKERFSLILESASTNQTSMYLCASSFGGLGSGANVLTFGAGSRLTVL.

The rearrangement links TRBV29-1 to TRBJ1-5, with D tentatively TRBD1 (6 bases). Germline values: CDR1 SQVTM, CDR2 ANQGSEA. The CDR3 has 12 residues. The V and J ends lost 7 bases and 3 bases respectively, with 10 bases between them. The CDR3 here is CSAGQLNQPQHF. CDR3 sequence (DNA): TGCAGCGCCGGACAGCTCAATCAGCCCCAGCATTTT.

The chain has TRBV4-3 and TRBJ1-1; D is perhaps TRBD1 (5 bases). Germline V gene sequence: CDR1 LGHNA, CDR2 YSLEER. This CDR3 has 14 residues. Between the trimmed V and J ends, which lost 1 base and 4 bases, there was a span of 10 bases. The CDR3 protein is CASSQVSGGTEAFF. The CDR3 bases are TGCGCCAGCAGCCAAGTGTCCGGGGGCACTGAAGCTTTCTTT.

The V call is TRBV6-2 or TRBV6-3, the J call TRBJ1-4, with D possibly being TRBD1 (5 bases). The V end was cut by 5 bases, the J end by 3 bases, with 10 bases between. Germline V gene sequence: CDR1 MNHEY, CDR2 SVGEGT. The CDR3 has 14 amino acids. The CDR3 reads CASSVPGPNEKLFF. As DNA, the CDR3 is TGTGCCAGCAGTGTCCCAGGGCCTAATGAAAAACTGTTTTTT.

V and J are TRBV6-6 and TRBJ1-2; 7 bases are shared with TRBD1. V shed 6 bases and J 6 bases; nucleotides not matched to a gene: 10. CDR1 is MNHNY and CDR2 is SVGAGI in the germline V gene (reference sequence). CDR3 length: 14 residues. CDR3 DNA sequence: TGTGCCAGCAGACTCCCCGACAGGGCCGATGGCTACACCTTC. It encodes CASRLPDRADGYTF.

This clone is medium-sized by share. The chain employs TRBV19 and TRBJ2-2, with D maybe TRBD2 (5 bases). The CDR3 spans 13 residues. With 2 bases removed from V and 6 bases from J, the gap between germline ends came to 7 bases. Germline CDR1 reads LNHDA; CDR2 reads SQIVND (reference sequence). CDR3 bases: TGTGCCAGTAGTATAAACGGGGCCGGGGAGCTGTTTTTT. It is translated as CASSINGAGELFF.

V is TRBV20-1 and J is TRBJ1-1; D may be TRBD1 (5 bases). Germline CDR1 DFQATT, CDR2 SNEGSKA (reference sequence). The CDR3 extends over 11 amino acids. Trimming pared 2 bases from V and 8 bases from J, leaving 9 bases between. The CDR3 here is CSARKGLEAFF. DNA for the CDR3: TGCAGTGCTAGAAAGGGGCTCGAAGCTTTCTTT.

The gene calls are TRBV6-6 and TRBJ1-2, with D possibly TRBD1 on 5 matching bases. Trimming left V 2 bases short and J 2 bases short, with 9 bases between. CDR3 size: 14 residues. Germline CDR1 reads MNHNY; CDR2 reads SVGAGI (reference sequence). CDR3 bases: TGTGCCAGCAGTTACGGGGCAGGGAACTATGGCTACACCTTC. Amino acid sequence: CASSYGAGNYGYTF.

V usage is TRBV4-1 and J usage is TRBJ1-2, with 11 bases aligning to TRBD1. This CDR3 contains 15 residues. CDR1 MGHRA and CDR2 YSYEKL come from the germline V gene. Germline trimming cut 4 bases from V and 5 bases from J; bases unmatched to any gene: 6. Written as DNA, the CDR3 is TGCGCCAGCAGCCGAACAGGACAGGGGGCGTATGGCTACACCTTC. Its translation is CASSRTGQGAYGYTF.

The V and J genes are TRBV28 and TRBJ2-2, with 8 bases aligning to TRBD1. Per germline, CDR1 MDHEN and CDR2 SYDVKM. This CDR3 has 14 residues. J lost 1 base, V lost 8 bases, and 3 bases had no gene match. DNA for the CDR3: TGTGCCAGCGGACAGGGATTGAACACCGGGGAGCTGTTTTTT. Amino acid sequence: CASGQGLNTGELFF.

This sequence joins TRBV11-3 and TRBJ2-1; 8 positions agree with TRBD1. Germline loops: CDR1 SGHNT, CDR2 YENEEA. Trimming at V came to 5 bases and at J to 5 bases, leaving 8 bases not matched to a gene. CDR3 length: 15 residues. The CDR3 DNA reads TGTGCCAGCAGCCGAGGACAGGGTACGGACAATGAGCAGTTCTTC. Its translation: CASSRGQGTDNEQFF.

This rearrangement joins TRBV18 to TRBJ1-1; TRBD1 aligns across 8 bases. This CDR3 region has 15 residues. The J segment lost 2 bases and the V segment lost 3 bases, leaving 5 bases of the junction unmatched. In germline, CDR1 is KGHSH, CDR2 LQKENI. The chain's CDR3 is CASSPGQASNTEAFF. The CDR3 DNA sequence: TGTGCCAGCTCACCGGGACAGGCTTCTAACACTGAAGCTTTCTTT.

The V and J genes are TRBV7-3 and TRBJ2-7; possible D gene TRBD2, 6 bases. The V end was cut by 3 bases, the J end by 6 bases, with 12 bases between. The CDR3 runs 13 residues. Looked up from germline, CDR1 is SGHTA and CDR2 is FQGTGA. The CDR3 spells CASSLAALAEQYF. DNA for the CDR3: TGTGCCAGCAGCTTGGCGGCACTAGCCGAGCAGTACTTC.

The chain recombines TRBV19 with TRBJ1-4; D gene unclear. Per germline, CDR1 LNHDA and CDR2 SQIVND (reference sequence). The CDR3 sequence is 17 residues long. Trimming left V 7 bases short and J 2 bases short, with 20 bases between. The CDR3: CASTMADGGSTNEKLFF. The CDR3 DNA follows: TGTGCCAGTACCATGGCGGACGGCGGGAGCACTAATGAAAAACTGTTTTTT.

The chain recombines TRBV11-2 with TRBJ2-7; 9 nucleotides align to TRBD2. The CDR3 is made up of 16 amino acids. V dropped 1 base and J dropped 0; count of bases not matched to a gene: 4. Germline loops: CDR1 SGHAT, CDR2 FQNNGV. This chain's CDR3 is CASSLVAGGISYEQYF. As DNA, the CDR3 is TGTGCCAGCAGCTTAGTTGCGGGGGGGATCTCCTACGAGCAGTACTTC.

The chain employs TRBV6-1 and TRBJ2-6; a weak D match, TRBD1 (6 bases). The germline V gene has CDR1 MNHNS and CDR2 SASEGT. The CDR3 consists of 16 residues. Between the trimmed V and J ends, which lost 4 bases and 2 bases, there was a span of 12 bases. The CDR3 here is CASSVQGTPGANVLTF. The CDR3 nucleotides are TGTGCCAGCAGTGTGCAGGGGACACCTGGGGCCAACGTCCTGACTTTC.

This clone has only one observation. This chain connects TRBV15 to TRBJ2-1; the match to TRBD2 covers 9 bases. CDR3 length equals 19 residues. CDR1 and CDR2 from the germline V gene are LNHNV and YYDKDF (reference sequence). The ends lost 0 bases at V and 9 bases at J; junction bases unmatched: 18. CDR3 in amino acids: CATSRDRLAGGPSGVEQFF. Written as DNA, the CDR3 is TGTGCCACCAGCAGAGACCGTCTTGCGGGAGGGCCCTCTGGGGTTGAGCAGTTCTTC.

The rearrangement joins TRBV5-4 to TRBJ2-5, with 8 bases aligning to TRBD2. The germline CDR1 and CDR2 sequences are SGHNT and YYREEE (reference sequence). Losses at the gene ends were 10 bases for V and 2 bases for J; bases not matched to a gene: 7. This CDR3 spans 13 amino acids. CDR3 in amino acids: CAGRGGIQETQYF. Written as DNA, the CDR3 is TGTGCCGGACGGGGGGGGATACAAGAGACCCAGTACTTC.

The V and J genes are TRBV11-2 and TRBJ2-5, with D unresolved. This CDR3 spans 15 amino acids. Trimming shortened V by 4 bases and J by 5 bases, and 17 bases separated the two germline ends. Looked up from germline, CDR1 is SGHAT and CDR2 is FQNNGV. CDR3 protein: CASSSRQTRVETQYF. In nucleotides, the CDR3 is TGTGCCAGCAGCTCGCGTCAGACACGCGTGGAGACCCAGTACTTC.

The V and J genes are TRBV12-3 or TRBV12-4 and TRBJ1-2; D might be TRBD1 (5 bases). The ends were cut back, 3 bases at V and 4 bases at J, with 9 bases in the middle. The CDR3 has 13 residues. CDR3 loop: CASSFQGSYGYTF. In nucleotides, the CDR3 is TGTGCCAGCAGTTTTCAGGGCTCCTATGGCTACACCTTC.